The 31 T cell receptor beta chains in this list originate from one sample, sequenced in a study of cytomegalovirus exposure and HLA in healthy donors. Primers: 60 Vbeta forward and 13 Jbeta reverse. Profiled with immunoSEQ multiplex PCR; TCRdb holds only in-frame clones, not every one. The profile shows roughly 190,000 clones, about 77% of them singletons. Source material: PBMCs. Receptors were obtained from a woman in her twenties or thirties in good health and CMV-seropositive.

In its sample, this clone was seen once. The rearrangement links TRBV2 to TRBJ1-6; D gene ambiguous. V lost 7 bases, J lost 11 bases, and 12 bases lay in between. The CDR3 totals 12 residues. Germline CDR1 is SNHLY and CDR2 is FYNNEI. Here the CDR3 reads CASTLDVTPLHF. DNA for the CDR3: TGTGCCAGCACCTTAGATGTAACACCCCTCCACTTT. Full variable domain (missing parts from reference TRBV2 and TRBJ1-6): EPEVTQTPSHQVTQMGQEVILRCVPISNHLYFYWYRQILGQKVEFLVSFYNNEISEKSEIFDDQFSVERPDGSNFTLKIRSTKLEDSAMYFCASTLDVTPLHFGNGTRLTVT.

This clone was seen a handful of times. The chain's CDR3 is CASRGETDTQYF. The CDR3 DNA reads TGTGCCAGCAGAGGAGAGACAGATACGCAGTATTTT. V gene TRBV2 combines with J gene TRBJ2-3; D call uncertain. The germline gives CDR1 SNHLY, CDR2 FYNNEI. This CDR3 spans 12 amino acids. Trimming pared 6 bases from V and 3 bases from J, leaving 7 bases between.

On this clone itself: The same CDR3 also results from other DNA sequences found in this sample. The CDR3 spells CASSVGGQLNTEAFF. DNA of the CDR3: TGTGCCAGCAGCGTAGGTGGCCAACTGAACACTGAAGCTTTCTTT. The chain uses TRBV9 and TRBJ1-1, with D uncertain. Germline V lookup: CDR1 SGDLS, CDR2 YYNGEE. The V and J ends lost 0 bases and 0 bases respectively, with 9 bases between them. This CDR3 has 15 residues.

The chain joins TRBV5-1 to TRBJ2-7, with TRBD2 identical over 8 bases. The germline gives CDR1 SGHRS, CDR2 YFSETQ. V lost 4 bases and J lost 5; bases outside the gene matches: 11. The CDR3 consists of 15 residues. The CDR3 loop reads CASSKAGTRGNEQYF. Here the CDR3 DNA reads TGCGCCAGCAGCAAAGCCGGGACTAGGGGCAACGAGCAGTACTTC.

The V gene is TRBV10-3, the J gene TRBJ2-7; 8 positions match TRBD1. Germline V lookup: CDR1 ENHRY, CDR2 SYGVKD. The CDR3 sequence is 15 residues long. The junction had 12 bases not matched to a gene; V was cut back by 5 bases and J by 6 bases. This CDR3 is CAISSLRTGIREQYF. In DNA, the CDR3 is TGTGCCATCAGTAGCCTCAGGACAGGGATACGCGAGCAGTACTTC.

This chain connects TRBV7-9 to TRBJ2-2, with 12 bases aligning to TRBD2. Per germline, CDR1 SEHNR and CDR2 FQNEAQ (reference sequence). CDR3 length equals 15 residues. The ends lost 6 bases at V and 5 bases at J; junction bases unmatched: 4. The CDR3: CASRFGLAGTGELFF. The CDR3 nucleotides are TGTGCCAGCAGATTTGGACTAGCGGGAACCGGGGAGCTGTTTTTT.

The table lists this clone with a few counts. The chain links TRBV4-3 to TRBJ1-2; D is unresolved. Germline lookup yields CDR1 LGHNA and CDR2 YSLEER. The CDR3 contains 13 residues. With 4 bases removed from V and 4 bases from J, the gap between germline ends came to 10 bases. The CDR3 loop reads CASSRADAYGYTF. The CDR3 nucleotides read TGCGCCAGCAGCCGGGCCGACGCCTATGGCTACACCTTC.

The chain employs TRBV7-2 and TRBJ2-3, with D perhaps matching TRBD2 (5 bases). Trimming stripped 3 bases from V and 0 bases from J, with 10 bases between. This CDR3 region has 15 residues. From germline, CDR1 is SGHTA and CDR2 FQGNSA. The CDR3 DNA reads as TGTGCCAGCAGCTTGGTGGAGGCTAGCACAGATACGCAGTATTTT. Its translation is CASSLVEASTDTQYF. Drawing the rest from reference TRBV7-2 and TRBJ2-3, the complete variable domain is GAGVSQSPSNKVTEKGKDVELRCDPISGHTALYWYRQSLGQGLEFLIYFQGNSAPDKSGLPSDRFSAERTGGSVSTLTIQRTQQEDSAVYLCASSLVEASTDTQYFGPGTRLTVL.

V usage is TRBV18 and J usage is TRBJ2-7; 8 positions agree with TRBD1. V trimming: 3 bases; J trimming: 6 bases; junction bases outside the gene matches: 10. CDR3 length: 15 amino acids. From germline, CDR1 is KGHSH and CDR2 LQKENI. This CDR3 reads CASSPPGQDVGEQYF. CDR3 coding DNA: TGTGCCAGCTCACCGCCGGGACAGGACGTCGGCGAGCAGTACTTC.

The CDR3 nucleotides are TGTGCCAGCAGTTCCCCCTTGGGTAGCGGGGCCTCGGGGGACATTCAGTACTTC. The encoded protein is CASSSPLGSGASGDIQYF. The chain couples TRBV28 to TRBJ2-4; 8 nucleotides align to TRBD2. Trimming took 4 bases from V and 8 from J; bases not matched to a gene: 19. Germline CDR1 MDHEN, CDR2 SYDVKM. This CDR3 spans 18 amino acids.

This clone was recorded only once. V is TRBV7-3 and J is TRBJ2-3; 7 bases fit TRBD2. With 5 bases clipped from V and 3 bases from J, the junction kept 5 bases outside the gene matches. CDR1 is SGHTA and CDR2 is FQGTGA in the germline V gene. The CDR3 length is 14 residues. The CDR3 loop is CASSPGLSTDTQYF. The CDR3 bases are TGTGCCAGCAGCCCGGGACTATCGACAGATACGCAGTATTTT.

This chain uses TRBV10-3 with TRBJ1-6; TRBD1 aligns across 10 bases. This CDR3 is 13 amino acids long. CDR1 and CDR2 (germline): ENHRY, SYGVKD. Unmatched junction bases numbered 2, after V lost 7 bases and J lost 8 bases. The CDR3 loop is CAITGTGDSPLHF. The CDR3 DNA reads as TGTGCCATCACCGGGACAGGGGATTCACCCCTCCACTTT.

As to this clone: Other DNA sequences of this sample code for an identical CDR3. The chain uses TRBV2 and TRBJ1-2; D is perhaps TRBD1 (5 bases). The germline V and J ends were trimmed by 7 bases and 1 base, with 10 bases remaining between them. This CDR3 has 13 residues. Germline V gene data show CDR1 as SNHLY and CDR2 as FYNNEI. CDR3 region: CASIGTGNYGYTF. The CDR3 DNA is TGTGCCAGCATAGGTACAGGTAACTATGGCTACACCTTC.

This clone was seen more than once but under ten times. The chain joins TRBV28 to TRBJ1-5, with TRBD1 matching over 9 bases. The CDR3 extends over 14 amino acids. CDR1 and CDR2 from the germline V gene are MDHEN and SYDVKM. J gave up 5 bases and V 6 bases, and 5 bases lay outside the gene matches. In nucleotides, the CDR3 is TGTGCCAGCAGCCGGGACAGGGTCTATCAGCCCCAGCATTTT. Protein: CASSRDRVYQPQHF.

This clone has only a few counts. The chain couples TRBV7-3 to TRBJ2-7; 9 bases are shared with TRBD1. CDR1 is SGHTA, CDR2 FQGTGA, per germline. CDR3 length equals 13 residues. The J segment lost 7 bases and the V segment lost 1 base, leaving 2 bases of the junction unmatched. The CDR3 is CASSLRQGGEQYF. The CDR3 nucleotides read TGTGCCAGCAGCTTAAGACAGGGGGGAGAGCAGTACTTC. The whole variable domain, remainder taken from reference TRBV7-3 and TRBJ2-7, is GAGVSQTPSNKVTEKGKYVELRCDPISGHTALYWYRQSLGQGPEFLIYFQGTGAADDSGLPNDRFFAVRPEGSVSTLKIQRTERGDSAVYLCASSLRQGGEQYFGPGTRLTVT.

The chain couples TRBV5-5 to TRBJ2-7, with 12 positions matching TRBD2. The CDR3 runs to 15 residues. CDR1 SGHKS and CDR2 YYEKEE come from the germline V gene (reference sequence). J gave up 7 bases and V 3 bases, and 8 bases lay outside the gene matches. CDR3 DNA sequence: TGTGCCAGCAGCTCAAATCTAGCGGGAGGGAGGGAGCAGTACTTC. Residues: CASSSNLAGGREQYF.

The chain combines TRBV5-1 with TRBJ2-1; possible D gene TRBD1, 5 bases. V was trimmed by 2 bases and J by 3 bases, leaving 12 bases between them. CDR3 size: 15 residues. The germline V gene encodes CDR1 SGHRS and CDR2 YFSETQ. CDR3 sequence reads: CASSFGPGLYNEQFF. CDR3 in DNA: TGCGCCAGCAGCTTTGGTCCAGGGCTCTACAATGAGCAGTTCTTC.

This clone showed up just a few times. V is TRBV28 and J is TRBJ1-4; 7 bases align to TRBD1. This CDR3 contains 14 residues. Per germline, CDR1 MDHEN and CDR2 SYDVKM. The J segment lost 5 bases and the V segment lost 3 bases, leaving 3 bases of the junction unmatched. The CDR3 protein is CASSLGTENEKLFF. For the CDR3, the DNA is TGTGCCAGCAGTTTGGGGACAGAGAATGAAAAACTGTTTTTT. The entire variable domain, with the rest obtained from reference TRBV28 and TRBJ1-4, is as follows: DVKVTQSSRYLVKRTGEKVFLECVQDMDHENMFWYRQDPGLGLRLIYFSYDVKMKEKGDIPEGYSVSREKKERFSLILESASTNQTSMYLCASSLGTENEKLFFGSGTQLSVL.

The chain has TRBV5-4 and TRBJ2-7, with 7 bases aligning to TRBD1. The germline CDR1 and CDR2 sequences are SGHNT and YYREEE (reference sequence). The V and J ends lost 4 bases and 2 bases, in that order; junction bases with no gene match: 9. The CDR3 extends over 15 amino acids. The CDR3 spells CASSLGTEPTYEQYF. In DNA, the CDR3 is TGTGCCAGCAGCCTTGGGACAGAACCTACCTACGAGCAGTACTTC.

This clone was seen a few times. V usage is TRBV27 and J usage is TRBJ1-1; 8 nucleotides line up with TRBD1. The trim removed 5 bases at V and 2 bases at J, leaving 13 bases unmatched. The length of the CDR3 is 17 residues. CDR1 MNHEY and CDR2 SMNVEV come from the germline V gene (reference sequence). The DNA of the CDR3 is TGTGCCAGCAGTCCCCTCCCTCCGGGACAGGTTAACACTGAAGCTTTCTTT. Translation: CASSPLPPGQVNTEAFF.

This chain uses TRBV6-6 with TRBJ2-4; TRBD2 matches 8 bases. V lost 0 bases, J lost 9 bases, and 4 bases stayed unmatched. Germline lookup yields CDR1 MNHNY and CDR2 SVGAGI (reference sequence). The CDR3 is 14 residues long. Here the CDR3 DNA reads TGTGCCAGCAGTTACTCCCGGGAGGGCGGCATTCAGTACTTC. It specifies CASSYSREGGIQYF.

The CDR3 is CASTSGLGDTQYF. The CDR3 DNA reads as TGTGCCAGTACCTCAGGGTTAGGAGATACGCAGTATTTT. This chain joins TRBV19 and TRBJ2-3; possibly TRBD1 for D (5 bases). CDR1 and CDR2 (germline): LNHDA, SQIVND (reference sequence). The CDR3 extends over 13 amino acids. Trimming removed 7 bases from V and 5 bases from J, with 13 bases in between. The variable domain in full, with the rest retrieved from reference TRBV19 and TRBJ2-3, is DGGITQSPKYLFRKEGQNVTLSCEQNLNHDAMYWYRQDPGQGLRLIYYSQIVNDFQKGDIAEGYSVSREKKESFPLTVTSAQKNPTAFYLCASTSGLGDTQYFGPGTRLTVL.

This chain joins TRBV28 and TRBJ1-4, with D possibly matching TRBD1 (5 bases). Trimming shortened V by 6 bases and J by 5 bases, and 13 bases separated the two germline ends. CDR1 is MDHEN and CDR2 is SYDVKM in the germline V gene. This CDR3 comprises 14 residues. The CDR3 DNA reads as TGTGCCAGCAGCCCGGGGGGGAGAAATGAAAAACTGTTTTTT. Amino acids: CASSPGGRNEKLFF. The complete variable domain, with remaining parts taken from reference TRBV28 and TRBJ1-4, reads DVKVTQSSRYLVKRTGEKVFLECVQDMDHENMFWYRQDPGLGLRLIYFSYDVKMKEKGDIPEGYSVSREKKERFSLILESASTNQTSMYLCASSPGGRNEKLFFGSGTQLSVL.

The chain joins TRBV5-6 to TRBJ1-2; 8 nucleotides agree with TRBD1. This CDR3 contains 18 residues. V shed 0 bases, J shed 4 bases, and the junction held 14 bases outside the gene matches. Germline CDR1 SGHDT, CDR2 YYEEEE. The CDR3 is CASSLAGVRTGPFYGYTF. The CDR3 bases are TGTGCCAGCAGCTTGGCCGGTGTCCGGACAGGGCCCTTCTATGGCTACACCTTC. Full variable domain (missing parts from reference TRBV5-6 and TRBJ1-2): DAGVTQSPTHLIKTRGQQVTLRCSPKSGHDTVSWYQQALGQGPQFIFQYYEEEERQRGNFPDRFSGHQFPNYSSELNVNALLLGDSALYLCASSLAGVRTGPFYGYTFGSGTRLTVV.

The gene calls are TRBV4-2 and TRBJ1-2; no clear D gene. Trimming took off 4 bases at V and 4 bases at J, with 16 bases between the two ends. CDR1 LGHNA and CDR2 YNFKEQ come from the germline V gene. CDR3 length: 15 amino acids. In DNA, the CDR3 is TGTGCCAGCAGCCCGCGGGGTCCAATTACCTATGGCTACACCTTC. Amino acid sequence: CASSPRGPITYGYTF.

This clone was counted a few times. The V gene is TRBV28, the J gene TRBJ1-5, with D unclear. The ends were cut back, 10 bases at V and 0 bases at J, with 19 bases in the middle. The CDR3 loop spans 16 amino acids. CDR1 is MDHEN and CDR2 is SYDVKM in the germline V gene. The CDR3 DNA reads TGTGCCACCGCGGGCTCCGACCTTAATAGCAATCAGCCCCAGCATTTT. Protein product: CATAGSDLNSNQPQHF.

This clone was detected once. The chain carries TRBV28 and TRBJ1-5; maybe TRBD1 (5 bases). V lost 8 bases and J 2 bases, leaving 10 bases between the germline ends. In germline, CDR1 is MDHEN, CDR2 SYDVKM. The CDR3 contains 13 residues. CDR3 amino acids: CASLQGGNQPQHF. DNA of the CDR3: TGTGCCAGCCTCCAGGGTGGCAATCAGCCCCAGCATTTT.

The CDR3 reads CASSPYTVYSNQPQHF. CDR3 coding DNA: TGTGCCAGCTCACCCTATACAGTTTATAGCAATCAGCCCCAGCATTTT. V and J are TRBV18 and TRBJ1-5; D remains unclear. Trimming removed 3 bases from V and 0 bases from J, with 12 bases in between. The CDR3 consists of 16 residues. The germline V gene has CDR1 KGHSH and CDR2 LQKENI.

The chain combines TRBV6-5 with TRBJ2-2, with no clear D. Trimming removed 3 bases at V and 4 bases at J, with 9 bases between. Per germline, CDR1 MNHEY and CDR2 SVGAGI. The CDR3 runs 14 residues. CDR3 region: CASSYSIGTGELFF. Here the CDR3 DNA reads TGTGCCAGCAGTTATTCAATCGGCACCGGGGAGCTGTTTTTT.

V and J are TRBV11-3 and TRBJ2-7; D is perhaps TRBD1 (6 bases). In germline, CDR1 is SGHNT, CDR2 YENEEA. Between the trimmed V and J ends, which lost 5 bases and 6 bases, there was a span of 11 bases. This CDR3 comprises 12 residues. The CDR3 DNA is TGTGCCAGCAGCGAACAGGGTTTCGAGCAGTACTTC. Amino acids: CASSEQGFEQYF.

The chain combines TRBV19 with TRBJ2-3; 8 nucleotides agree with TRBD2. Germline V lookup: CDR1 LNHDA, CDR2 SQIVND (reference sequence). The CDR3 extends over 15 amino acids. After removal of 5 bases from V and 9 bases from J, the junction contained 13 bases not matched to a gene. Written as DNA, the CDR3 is TGTGCCAGTAGTCCCAGCGGGGGCCAACTCTCCACGCAGTATTTT. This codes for CASSPSGGQLSTQYF.